Shown below are 17 T cell receptor beta chains from a single sample sequenced in a study of molecular identifiers for immune sequencing clone quantification. TCRdb used MiXCR to reprocess the PCR reads, holding one entry per CDR3 protein. The sample gives hundreds of thousands of distinct CDR3 sequences, 25% of which show up once; 0.78% is in the top ten. Sequenced input: naive CD8+ T cells from blood, with Jurkat cell RNA spiked in. Subset in this sample: FACS-sorted CD8+CD4-CCR7+CD45RA+ naive T cells. The receptors derive from a human donor in good health. Some libraries in this study had Jurkat cell RNA spiked in.

Many counts were recorded for this clonotype. The CDR3 nucleotides read TGCAGTGCTACATCCAGGGACACCGGGGAGCTGTTTTTT. Amino acids: CSATSRDTGELFF. This chain links TRBV20-1 with TRBJ2-2, with D tentatively TRBD1 (5 bases). The V end lost 4 bases, the J end lost 3 bases, and 9 bases lay between the germline ends. From germline, CDR1 is DFQATT and CDR2 SNEGSKA (reference sequence). This CDR3 has 13 residues.

This clonotype was recorded at least ten times. V usage is TRBV9 and J usage is TRBJ2-3, with D unresolved. The CDR3 length is 13 residues. CDR1 SGDLS and CDR2 YYNGEE come from the germline V gene. The ends were cut back, 0 bases at V and 4 bases at J, with 6 bases in the middle. CDR3 loop: CASSVDAADTQYF. The CDR3, as DNA: TGTGCCAGCAGCGTAGACGCGGCAGATACGCAGTATTTT.

This clonotype has only a few counts. V gene TRBV19 combines with J gene TRBJ2-3; 14 bases are shared with TRBD2. The J segment lost 2 bases and the V segment lost 4 bases, leaving 8 bases of the junction unmatched. CDR1 and CDR2 (germline): LNHDA, SQIVND (reference sequence). The CDR3 is 18 residues long. The CDR3 nucleotides are TGTGCCAGTAGTACGACTAGCGGGGGGGAAACACCCACAGATACGCAGTATTTT. It encodes CASSTTSGGETPTDTQYF.

This clonotype was found many times. V and J are TRBV30 and TRBJ1-5, with D unclear. CDR1 and CDR2 from the germline V gene are GTSNPN and SVGIG (reference sequence). There are 13 residues in the CDR3. V lost 1 base, J lost 5 bases, and 9 bases lay in between. Here the CDR3 DNA reads TGTGCCTGGAGTGAAGAGGGATATCAGCCCCAGCATTTT. It yields the protein CAWSEEGYQPQHF.

This clonotype was counted many times. This sequence joins TRBV5-4 and TRBJ2-5; D might be TRBD2 (7 bases). Germline values: CDR1 SGHNT, CDR2 YYREEE (reference sequence). This CDR3 contains 15 residues. V lost 0 bases, J lost 5 bases, and 14 bases lay in between. CDR3 residues: CASSLGTRGIETQYF. The CDR3 nucleotides read TGTGCCAGCAGCTTGGGGACTAGGGGGATTGAGACCCAGTACTTC.

At least ten counts were recorded for this clonotype. The chain recombines TRBV4-3 with TRBJ2-7, with TRBD2 matching over 11 bases. There are 15 residues in the CDR3. Trimming at V came to 3 bases and at J to 2 bases, leaving 3 bases not matched to a gene. The germline V gene encodes CDR1 LGHNA and CDR2 YSLEER. CDR3 in DNA: TGCGCCAGCAGCCACGGGACTAGCGGACCCTACGAGCAGTACTTC. Residues: CASSHGTSGPYEQYF.

This clonotype came up many times. The chain recombines TRBV5-6 with TRBJ1-3; TRBD1 aligns across 7 bases. CDR1 and CDR2 (germline): SGHDT, YYEEEE. Trimming at V came to 4 bases and at J to 7 bases, leaving 2 bases not matched to a gene. This CDR3 spans 12 amino acids. The CDR3 DNA follows: TGTGCCAGCAGCATGACAGGGAACACCATATATTTT. It is translated as CASSMTGNTIYF.

The chain has TRBV2 and TRBJ1-4, with 7 positions matching TRBD1. V shed 5 bases and J 6 bases; nucleotides not matched to a gene: 6. Germline V gives CDR1 SNHLY, CDR2 FYNNEI. The CDR3 consists of 14 residues. Here the CDR3 DNA reads TGTGCCAGCAGTCCGGGACAGCTCGATGAAAAACTGTTTTTT. Translation gives CASSPGQLDEKLFF.

In this sample, this clonotype turned up a few times. A much larger clone sits a single nucleotide away, making a read error possible. The gene calls are TRBV6-5 and TRBJ1-1, with D hard to call. This CDR3 has 14 amino acids. Per the germline V gene, CDR1 is MNHEY and CDR2 is SVGAGI. CDR3 DNA: TGTGCCAGCAGTTACGCAGAAGAGAACACTGAAGCTTTATTT. This gives the protein CASSYAEENTEALF.

This clonotype was recorded many times. The rearrangement uses TRBV14 and TRBJ2-7; unclear D gene. Germline CDR1 reads SGHDN; CDR2 reads FVKESK. V lost 1 base, J lost 4 bases, and 5 bases lay in between. There are 12 residues in the CDR3. The CDR3 region has the DNA TGTGCCAGCAGCCAAGTACTTTACGAGCAGTACTTC. This encodes CASSQVLYEQYF. The full variable domain, completed using reference TRBV14 and TRBJ2-7, is EAGVTQFPSHSVIEKGQTVTLRCDPISGHDNLYWYRRVMGKEIKFLLHFVKESKQDESGMPNNRFLAERTGGTYSTLKVQPAELEDSGVYFCASSQVLYEQYFGPGTRLTVT.

This clonotype was picked up many times. The CDR3 here is CASSPADGQETQYF. DNA of the CDR3: TGTGCCAGCAGCCCAGCGGACGGCCAAGAGACCCAGTACTTC. This chain links TRBV5-5 with TRBJ2-5, with D perhaps TRBD2 (5 bases). Germline CDR1 reads SGHKS; CDR2 reads YYEKEE (reference sequence). The CDR3 sequence is 14 residues long. With 4 bases removed from V and 1 base from J, the gap between germline ends came to 11 bases.

This clonotype has at least ten counts. The V gene is TRBV11-2, the J gene TRBJ2-6; 7 bases line up with TRBD1. Germline V gene data show CDR1 as SGHAT and CDR2 as FQNNGV. V dropped 3 bases and J dropped 0; count of bases not matched to a gene: 17. The CDR3 consists of 21 residues. DNA of the CDR3: TGTGCCAGCAGCTTTTTATCGGGACAGCGCAGCCTGAGCTCTGGGGCCAACGTCCTGACTTTC. It encodes CASSFLSGQRSLSSGANVLTF.

The chain couples TRBV4-3 to TRBJ1-1; 9 bases agree with TRBD1. CDR3 length equals 14 residues. J was trimmed by 6 bases and V by 2 bases; bases with no gene match: 4. CDR1 and CDR2 (germline): LGHNA, YSLEER. Written as DNA, the CDR3 is TGCGCCAGCAGCCAAAATCGACAGGGGGCTGAAGCTTTCTTT. Translating gives CASSQNRQGAEAFF.

This clonotype was observed a handful of times. This chain uses TRBV12-3 or TRBV12-4 with TRBJ2-2; D not resolved. Trimming removed 3 bases at V and 9 bases at J, with 5 bases between. The CDR3 is 11 residues long. The CDR3 DNA reads TGTGCCAGCAGTTTTATCAGGGAGCTGTTTTTT. Its translation is CASSFIRELFF.

V is TRBV12-5 and J is TRBJ2-2; a weak D match, TRBD2 (6 bases). Germline V gene lookup returns CDR1 LGHNT and CDR2 FRNRAP. The length of the CDR3 is 16 residues. V lost 6 bases and J lost 6, with 20 bases in between. The CDR3 nucleotides read TGTGCTAGTGGGTTCCCCACTAGCCTCCGGGCCGGGGAGCTGTTTTTT. This translates into CASGFPTSLRAGELFF.

In this sample, this clonotype turned up many times. The V and J genes are TRBV5-6 and TRBJ1-1; D is ambiguous. Germline lookup yields CDR1 SGHDT and CDR2 YYEEEE. V lost 0 bases and J 0 bases, leaving 6 bases between the germline ends. This CDR3 is 14 amino acids long. The CDR3 region has the DNA TGTGCCAGCAGCTTGGACAGAATGAACACTGAAGCTTTCTTT. Translation gives CASSLDRMNTEAFF.

This clonotype has a handful of counts. The J gene is TRBJ2-2, the V gene TRBV6-5; TRBD1 is a possible D gene (5 bases). The CDR3 consists of 15 residues. Germline CDR1 and CDR2: MNHEY and SVGAGI. Trimming removed 5 bases from V and 1 base from J, with 11 bases in between. CDR3 nucleotide sequence: TGTGCCAGCAGTCCAGGGTTTCTGAACACCGGGGAGCTGTTTTTT. Amino acid sequence: CASSPGFLNTGELFF.